This entry is about one T cell receptor beta chain. This entry comes from a study of blood T cell repertoires in COVID-19. Overall study context: Sources were T cells, B-cell-depleted T cells, or PBMCs; the material itself was cDNA or gDNA.

This CDR3 has 14 amino acids. Trimming left V 5 bases short and J 1 base short, with 12 bases between. Germline V gene data show CDR1 as MNHEY and CDR2 as SVGAGI. Authors' data handling: Cell counts per sample came from amplifying reference gene primers. Libraries were prepared by immunoSEQ multiplex PCR; TCRdb keeps only in-frame clonotypes and omits some of them. The V and J calls and clone size were taken over from that table, and D and trimming were inferred from the DNA. The table shows around 320,000 clones, with over 75% occurring only once. V is TRBV6-5 and J is TRBJ2-7; D may be TRBD1 (6 bases). Sequencing used peripheral blood. The TCR was taken from a human donor in a cohort sampled during active COVID-19. The CDR3 region is CASSRDTGSYEQYF. In nucleotides, the CDR3 is TGTGCCAGCAGTCGGGACACAGGTTCCTACGAGCAGTACTTC.